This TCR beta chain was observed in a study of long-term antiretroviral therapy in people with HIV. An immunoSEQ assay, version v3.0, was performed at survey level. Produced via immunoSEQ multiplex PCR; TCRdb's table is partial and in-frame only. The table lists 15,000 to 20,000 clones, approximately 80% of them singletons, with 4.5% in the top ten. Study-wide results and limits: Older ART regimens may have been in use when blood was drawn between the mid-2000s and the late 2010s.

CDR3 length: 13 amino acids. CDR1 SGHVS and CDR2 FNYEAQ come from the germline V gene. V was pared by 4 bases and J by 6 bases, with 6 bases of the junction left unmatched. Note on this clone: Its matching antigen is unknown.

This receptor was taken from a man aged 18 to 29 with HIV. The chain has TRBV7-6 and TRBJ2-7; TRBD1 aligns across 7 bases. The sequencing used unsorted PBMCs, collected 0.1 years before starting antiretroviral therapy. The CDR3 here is CASSSRDRAEQYF. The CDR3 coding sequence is TGTGCCAGCAGCTCCCGAGACAGGGCCGAGCAGTACTTC.